This T cell receptor beta chain is from a study of cytomegalovirus exposure and HLA in healthy donors. A remark on this clone: The antigen remains unidentified.

The primer mix had 60 Vbeta and 13 Jbeta primers. The assay was immunoSEQ multiplex PCR, and TCRdb's table has in-frame clones only and misses some. The repertoire has 120,000 to 150,000 clones, 80% of them found once; the top ten carry approximately 2.1%. Findings of the study overall: Rare TCR sequences predominated, though certain public TCRs were found in many donors. Using the classifier, cytomegalovirus status was reportedly diagnosed with high specificity and sensitivity. Immune exposure information comprised only CMV serostatus. With DRB1 most and HLA-C fewest, TCR association rates differed between HLA loci in a later analysis.

The material sequenced was PBMCs. The receptor comes from a man aged 25 to 40 in good health and CMV-seronegative.

The CDR3 here is CASSMISGYGYTF. The DNA of the CDR3 is TGTGCCAGTAGTATGATCTCCGGCTATGGCTACACCTTC. V usage is TRBV19 and J usage is TRBJ1-2, with D hard to call. Germline CDR1 reads LNHDA; CDR2 reads SQIVND (reference sequence). The CDR3 is 13 amino acids. V was trimmed by 3 bases and J by 4 bases, leaving 9 bases between them.